This T cell receptor beta chain is from a study of T-cell memory formation after mild COVID-19 (dated by TCRdb to the early 2020s). Regarding the complete study: TCR sequence clusters from the two donors were found to be largely donor specific. In two donors, T-cell clones that expanded and contracted after mild COVID-19 were tracked by sequencing TCRalpha and TCRbeta repertoires over time. The cohort was made up of two young adult volunteers, one female and one male, who were previously healthy.

Study-wide findings and limitations: The study included only a couple of mild cases, and larger cohorts that include severe cases with pre-infection samples were judged to be necessary. Some responding clones were found in pre-infection memory, which suggests that pre-existing cross-reactive memory T cells took part in the SARS-CoV-2 response. SARS-CoV-2 specificity was not confirmed for the second-wave clones peaking on day 37. Contracting CD4+ clones appeared mostly in the CM and EM memory subsets, whereas CD8+ clones were enriched in EMRA. Clones that contracted from day 15 to 85 showed balanced CD4/CD8 phenotypes, whereas a second wave of clones that expanded from day 15 to 37 leaned towards CD4+.

In the case of this clonotype: Its antigen remains undetermined. Base quality data are lacking; no much larger clone is found one base away.

Ficoll-Paque density gradient centrifugation was the method used to isolate PBMCs. The germline V gene supplies CDR1 KGHSH and CDR2 LQKENI. The CDR3 starts with the cysteine, ends with the phenylalanine, and has 17 residues. Only the CDR3 part of the read is kept: 51 bases, read in frame from the first base. V was cut back by 1 base and J by 2 bases, leaving a gap of 17 bases between them. Sequenced on an Illumina NovaSeq 6000. Using 5'RACE with constant-segment primers, TCRalpha and TCRbeta cDNA libraries were constructed, with sample barcodes and unique molecular identifiers added in the process. Trizol reagent was used to extract RNA from every sample. Amplification of the libraries took two PCR steps, and the second step added a second sample barcode plus Illumina TruSeq adapters. The libraries were sequenced on an Illumina NovaSeq using 2 x 150 bp paired-end reads. The paper's data handling went like this. With migec v1.2.7, reads were demultiplexed and then collapsed into UMI-guided consensus sequences. With mixcr v2.1.11, UMI consensuses were aligned to TRA and TRB V and J templates and assembled into clonotypes. Clonotypes were classified as expanded or contracted when called significant by both edgeR and NoisET, with noise models trained on biological replicates. For edgeR calls, the cutoffs were a false discovery rate-adjusted p below 0.01 and a log2 fold-change threshold of 1. As an exploratory analysis of dynamics, PCA with hierarchical clustering was applied to max-normalized trajectories of the 1000 most abundant clonotypes. Separately sequenced CD4+ and CD8+ repertoires were used to assign a CD4 or CD8 phenotype to each responding clone. TCRdb redid the processing of the public reads, applying fastp at Q25 and MiXCR, and retained in-frame beta chains. Rows merge per CDR3 protein into single entries with the most common DNA and genes. For this entry, the V and J calls and clone size follow TCRdb and not the study's own pipeline. This sample has 350,000 to 500,000 distinct CDR3 sequences in its table, and 20% to 30% of those were observed once. About an eighth of the sample belongs to the ten largest clones.

In this chain, TRBV18 is recombined with TRBJ1-2; no D gene call is confident. The clonotype was recovered from an adult woman who had mild COVID-19 (a few samples of this study predate the infection). The sample titles of this study are shuffled in the database, so cell type and time point are left out; the donor was told from shared clones. Specimen: PBMCs or a T cell subset sorted from them (not recorded which). The DNA sequence is as follows: TGTGCCAGCTCACCACTTCTCGGTTCGGCCGAGAACTATGGCTACACCTTC. Translated, it reads CASSPLLGSAENYGYTF.